The 20 T cell receptor beta chains in this list originate from one sample, sequenced in a study of cytomegalovirus exposure and HLA in healthy donors. Primers for the PCR totalled 60 Vbeta and 13 Jbeta. TCRdb's copy holds only in-frame clones and misses some; the assay was immunoSEQ multiplex PCR. The table includes 100,000 or so clones, under 85% detected once. The sequenced material came from PBMCs. The origin of the receptors is a man aged 40-49 years in good health and CMV-seronegative.

Only one count was recorded for this clone. The chain recombines TRBV5-5 with TRBJ2-3; 8 nucleotides agree with TRBD2. The CDR3 runs to 16 residues. Germline CDR1 SGHKS, CDR2 YYEKEE (reference sequence). With 4 bases clipped from V and 2 bases from J, the junction kept 9 bases outside the gene matches. CDR3 amino acids: CASSPPPLAATDTQYF. The CDR3 DNA reads as TGTGCCAGCAGCCCCCCCCCACTAGCGGCCACAGATACGCAGTATTTT.

The chain couples TRBV6-5 to TRBJ1-1; 7 bases match TRBD1. J lost 1 base, V lost 0 bases, and 2 bases had no gene match. This CDR3 spans 15 amino acids. Per the germline V gene, CDR1 is MNHEY and CDR2 is SVGAGI. The CDR3 sequence: CASSYSRGENTEAFF. The CDR3 DNA reads as TGTGCCAGCAGTTACTCCAGGGGGGAGAACACTGAAGCTTTCTTT.

This clone has a handful of counts. J is TRBJ2-3 and V is TRBV29-1; D is perhaps TRBD2 (8 bases). Germline-derived CDR1 and CDR2 are SQVTM and ANQGSEA. V lost 5 bases, J lost 3 bases, and 24 bases lay in between. This CDR3 region has 17 residues. The CDR3 spells CSVRWTPGRGQTDTQYF. In nucleotides, the CDR3 is TGCAGCGTTCGATGGACCCCCGGGAGGGGGCAAACAGATACGCAGTATTTT.

This clone was observed once. V gene TRBV5-8 combines with J gene TRBJ1-2; D is undetermined. The germline V gene has CDR1 SGHTS and CDR2 YDEGEE. The V end was cut by 3 bases, the J end by 4 bases, with 10 bases between. The CDR3 is made up of 13 amino acids. In DNA form, the CDR3 reads TGTGCCAGCAGCTCGCAGTTGGTCTATGGCTACACCTTC. Its protein product is CASSSQLVYGYTF.

The J gene is TRBJ2-7, the V gene TRBV6-1; 8 bases line up with TRBD1. The V and J ends lost 6 bases and 2 bases, in that order; junction bases with no gene match: 6. The CDR3 has 14 residues. Germline CDR1 reads MNHNS; CDR2 reads SASEGT. The CDR3 is CASSRDRNTYEQYF. CDR3 DNA sequence: TGTGCCAGCAGCCGGGACAGGAACACCTACGAGCAGTACTTC.

The rearrangement uses TRBV9 and TRBJ1-1; D remains unclear. The CDR3 loop spans 14 amino acids. V lost 2 bases, J lost 5 bases, and 13 bases lay in between. Germline V gene data show CDR1 as SGDLS and CDR2 as YYNGEE. DNA for the CDR3: TGTGCCAGCAGCGTCTACAGCTCGGGGACTGAAGCTTTCTTT. It yields the protein CASSVYSSGTEAFF.

The V call is TRBV28, the J call TRBJ2-7; D call uncertain. The CDR3 is made up of 13 amino acids. Germline values: CDR1 MDHEN, CDR2 SYDVKM. Deletions cut 8 bases from V and 3 bases from J, with 14 bases between. In nucleotides, the CDR3 is TGTGCCAGCTCGCCCCCCAACAGCTACGAGCAGTACGTC. This gives the protein CASSPPNSYEQYV.

V gene TRBV11-1 combines with J gene TRBJ2-3; 8 nucleotides agree with TRBD2. Unmatched junction bases numbered 4, after V lost 3 bases and J lost 2 bases. The CDR3 consists of 15 residues. Germline assignment: CDR1 SGHAT and CDR2 FQDESV (reference sequence). Written as DNA, the CDR3 is TGTGCCAGCAGCTTCAGGACTAGCTACACAGATACGCAGTATTTT. Translating it yields CASSFRTSYTDTQYF.

Only one count was recorded for this clone. The rearrangement joins TRBV6-6 to TRBJ1-1; 7 nucleotides match TRBD1. Germline V gene data show CDR1 as MNHNY and CDR2 as SVGAGI (reference sequence). The CDR3 is 13 residues long. V was pared by 6 bases and J by 5 bases, with 6 bases of the junction left unmatched. The CDR3 DNA reads TGTGCCAGCAGGTTACAGGGGCGTACTGAAGCTTTCTTT. Its protein product is CASRLQGRTEAFF.

This clone has more than one count but fewer than ten. Other DNA sequences in the sample encode the same CDR3. This chain uses TRBV27 with TRBJ1-6; D is unclear. The CDR3 spans 16 residues. Germline V gene data show CDR1 as MNHEY and CDR2 as SMNVEV (reference sequence). V lost 3 bases to trimming and J lost 0 bases, with 9 bases between them. The CDR3 region has the DNA TGTGCCAGCAGTTTCGAGGGTAGCTCCTATAATTCACCCCTCCACTTT. Its protein product is CASSFEGSSYNSPLHF.

This clone was found a few times. Just one base apart from a much larger clone, this may be a read error. The rearrangement links TRBV29-1 to TRBJ1-2; maybe TRBD1 (5 bases). The CDR3 is 12 residues long. Germline CDR1 and CDR2: SQVTM and ANQGSEA. As DNA, the CDR3 is TGCACCTTCAAGGCGGGGGGCTATGGCTACACCTTC. This gives the protein CTFKAGGYGYTF. Drawing the rest from reference TRBV29-1 and TRBJ1-2, the complete variable domain is SAVISQKPSRDICQRGTSLTIQCQVDSQVTMMFWYRQQPGQSLTLIATANQGSEATYESGFVIDKFPISRPNLTFSTLTVSNMSPEDSSIYLCTFKAGGYGYTFGSGTRLTVV.

This sequence joins TRBV5-1 and TRBJ2-1; possible D gene TRBD1, 5 bases. The V gene's germline CDR1 is SGHRS and CDR2 YFSETQ. V was cut by 4 bases and J by 7 bases, with 12 bases left in between. CDR3 length: 13 amino acids. CDR3 in amino acids: CASSPLPGNEQFF. CDR3 DNA: TGCGCCAGCAGCCCACTCCCAGGGAATGAGCAGTTCTTC.

This clone was seen more than once but under ten times. This chain links TRBV7-9 with TRBJ2-1, with 8 bases identical to TRBD1. This CDR3 contains 15 residues. J lost 4 bases, V lost 2 bases, and 4 bases had no gene match. Germline V gene sequence: CDR1 SEHNR, CDR2 FQNEAQ (reference sequence). Here the CDR3 reads CASSLRGTGYNEQFF. As DNA, the CDR3 is TGTGCCAGCAGCTTAAGGGGGACAGGATACAATGAGCAGTTCTTC. Together with reference TRBV7-9 and TRBJ2-1, the CDR3 gives the full variable domain: DTGVSQNPRHKITKRGQNVTFRCDPISEHNRLYWYRQTLGQGPEFLTYFQNEAQLEKSRLLSDRFSAERPKGSFSTLEIQRTEQGDSAMYLCASSLRGTGYNEQFFGPGTRLTVL.

The chain joins TRBV7-9 to TRBJ2-1, with 8 bases identical to TRBD2. The junction had 13 bases not matched to a gene; V was cut back by 5 bases and J by 7 bases. This CDR3 is built from 16 residues. The germline CDR1 and CDR2 sequences are SEHNR and FQNEAQ (reference sequence). The CDR3 region is CASSARAGESLNEQFF. The CDR3 DNA sequence: TGTGCCAGCAGCGCAAGAGCGGGGGAATCTCTGAATGAGCAGTTCTTC.

The chain employs TRBV6-5 and TRBJ1-5, with D tentatively TRBD1 (6 bases). CDR3 length: 14 residues. Trimming took off 6 bases at V and 9 bases at J, with 18 bases between the two ends. The germline V gene has CDR1 MNHEY and CDR2 SVGAGI. CDR3 in DNA: TGTGCCAGCAGAGGAAGACAGGTCGCTGGGCCCCAGCATTTT. Residues: CASRGRQVAGPQHF.

J is TRBJ2-7 and V is TRBV2, with D unclear. From germline, CDR1 is SNHLY and CDR2 FYNNEI. Trimming removed 2 bases at V and 7 bases at J, with 9 bases between. The CDR3 has 12 residues. DNA of the CDR3: TGTGCCAGCAGTGAATCCCCACGGGAGCAGTACTTC. Its translation: CASSESPREQYF.

J is TRBJ2-7 and V is TRBV21-1; the D call in the table, TRBD2, was not verified against the DNA. TRBV21-1 is a listed pseudogene. This CDR3 contains 15 residues. CDR3 loop: CASSKQTSWSYEQYV. In nucleotides, the CDR3 is TGTGCCAGCAGCAAACAAACTAGTTGGAGCTACGAGCAGTACGTC.

The V call is TRBV19, the J call TRBJ2-2; weak D call: TRBD1 (6 bases). Germline CDR1 reads LNHDA; CDR2 reads SQIVND (reference sequence). V was cut by 3 bases and J by 1 base, with 6 bases left in between. CDR3 length: 14 residues. CDR3 sequence: CASSMGQNTGELFF. The CDR3 coding sequence is TGTGCCAGTAGTATGGGACAGAACACCGGGGAGCTGTTTTTT.

This rearrangement joins TRBV6-1 to TRBJ1-2; TRBD1 aligns across 10 bases. The germline V gene encodes CDR1 MNHNS and CDR2 SASEGT. Germline trimming cut 5 bases from V and 4 bases from J; bases unmatched to any gene: 7. The CDR3 has 15 residues. The CDR3 coding sequence is TGTGCCAGCAGTTTATCCGGGACAGGGGTCTATGGCTACACCTTC. Translating gives CASSLSGTGVYGYTF.

This rearrangement joins TRBV30 to TRBJ1-2, with TRBD1 matching over 11 bases. CDR1 and CDR2 from the germline V gene are GTSNPN and SVGIG (reference sequence). Trimming at V came to 2 bases and at J to 3 bases, leaving 14 bases not matched to a gene. The CDR3 extends over 18 amino acids. The CDR3 DNA reads as TGTGCCTGGAGTTCATCCGGGACAGGGGGTTCCTTATACTATGGCTACACCTTC. This sequence encodes CAWSSSGTGGSLYYGYTF.